This T cell receptor beta chain was recorded in a study of blood T cell repertoires in COVID-19. Germline V gene data show CDR1 as SGHTA and CDR2 as FQGTGA. V was trimmed by 4 bases and J by 3 bases, leaving 6 bases between them. The length of the CDR3 is 13 residues. Participant age was roughly 18 to 100 years, and participants resided in roughly 24 US areas. Participants' own reports of clinical history determined their cohort assignment. The method was immunoSEQ multiplex PCR; TCRdb's version includes in-frame clones alone and lacks a portion of them. The sample lists 200,000 to 250,000 clones, about 86% seen once, with 3% to 3.5% in the top ten. This clone was found once.

The TCR comes from a woman in her fifties or sixties in a cohort exposed to, infected with or recovered from COVID-19 (not recorded which). What was sequenced was PBMCs or T cells enriched from blood (not recorded which). The chain combines TRBV7-3 with TRBJ1-4; D unresolved. CDR3 DNA: TGTGCCAGCAGCTCCACGGCTAATGAAAAACTGTTTTTT. This codes for CASSSTANEKLFF.